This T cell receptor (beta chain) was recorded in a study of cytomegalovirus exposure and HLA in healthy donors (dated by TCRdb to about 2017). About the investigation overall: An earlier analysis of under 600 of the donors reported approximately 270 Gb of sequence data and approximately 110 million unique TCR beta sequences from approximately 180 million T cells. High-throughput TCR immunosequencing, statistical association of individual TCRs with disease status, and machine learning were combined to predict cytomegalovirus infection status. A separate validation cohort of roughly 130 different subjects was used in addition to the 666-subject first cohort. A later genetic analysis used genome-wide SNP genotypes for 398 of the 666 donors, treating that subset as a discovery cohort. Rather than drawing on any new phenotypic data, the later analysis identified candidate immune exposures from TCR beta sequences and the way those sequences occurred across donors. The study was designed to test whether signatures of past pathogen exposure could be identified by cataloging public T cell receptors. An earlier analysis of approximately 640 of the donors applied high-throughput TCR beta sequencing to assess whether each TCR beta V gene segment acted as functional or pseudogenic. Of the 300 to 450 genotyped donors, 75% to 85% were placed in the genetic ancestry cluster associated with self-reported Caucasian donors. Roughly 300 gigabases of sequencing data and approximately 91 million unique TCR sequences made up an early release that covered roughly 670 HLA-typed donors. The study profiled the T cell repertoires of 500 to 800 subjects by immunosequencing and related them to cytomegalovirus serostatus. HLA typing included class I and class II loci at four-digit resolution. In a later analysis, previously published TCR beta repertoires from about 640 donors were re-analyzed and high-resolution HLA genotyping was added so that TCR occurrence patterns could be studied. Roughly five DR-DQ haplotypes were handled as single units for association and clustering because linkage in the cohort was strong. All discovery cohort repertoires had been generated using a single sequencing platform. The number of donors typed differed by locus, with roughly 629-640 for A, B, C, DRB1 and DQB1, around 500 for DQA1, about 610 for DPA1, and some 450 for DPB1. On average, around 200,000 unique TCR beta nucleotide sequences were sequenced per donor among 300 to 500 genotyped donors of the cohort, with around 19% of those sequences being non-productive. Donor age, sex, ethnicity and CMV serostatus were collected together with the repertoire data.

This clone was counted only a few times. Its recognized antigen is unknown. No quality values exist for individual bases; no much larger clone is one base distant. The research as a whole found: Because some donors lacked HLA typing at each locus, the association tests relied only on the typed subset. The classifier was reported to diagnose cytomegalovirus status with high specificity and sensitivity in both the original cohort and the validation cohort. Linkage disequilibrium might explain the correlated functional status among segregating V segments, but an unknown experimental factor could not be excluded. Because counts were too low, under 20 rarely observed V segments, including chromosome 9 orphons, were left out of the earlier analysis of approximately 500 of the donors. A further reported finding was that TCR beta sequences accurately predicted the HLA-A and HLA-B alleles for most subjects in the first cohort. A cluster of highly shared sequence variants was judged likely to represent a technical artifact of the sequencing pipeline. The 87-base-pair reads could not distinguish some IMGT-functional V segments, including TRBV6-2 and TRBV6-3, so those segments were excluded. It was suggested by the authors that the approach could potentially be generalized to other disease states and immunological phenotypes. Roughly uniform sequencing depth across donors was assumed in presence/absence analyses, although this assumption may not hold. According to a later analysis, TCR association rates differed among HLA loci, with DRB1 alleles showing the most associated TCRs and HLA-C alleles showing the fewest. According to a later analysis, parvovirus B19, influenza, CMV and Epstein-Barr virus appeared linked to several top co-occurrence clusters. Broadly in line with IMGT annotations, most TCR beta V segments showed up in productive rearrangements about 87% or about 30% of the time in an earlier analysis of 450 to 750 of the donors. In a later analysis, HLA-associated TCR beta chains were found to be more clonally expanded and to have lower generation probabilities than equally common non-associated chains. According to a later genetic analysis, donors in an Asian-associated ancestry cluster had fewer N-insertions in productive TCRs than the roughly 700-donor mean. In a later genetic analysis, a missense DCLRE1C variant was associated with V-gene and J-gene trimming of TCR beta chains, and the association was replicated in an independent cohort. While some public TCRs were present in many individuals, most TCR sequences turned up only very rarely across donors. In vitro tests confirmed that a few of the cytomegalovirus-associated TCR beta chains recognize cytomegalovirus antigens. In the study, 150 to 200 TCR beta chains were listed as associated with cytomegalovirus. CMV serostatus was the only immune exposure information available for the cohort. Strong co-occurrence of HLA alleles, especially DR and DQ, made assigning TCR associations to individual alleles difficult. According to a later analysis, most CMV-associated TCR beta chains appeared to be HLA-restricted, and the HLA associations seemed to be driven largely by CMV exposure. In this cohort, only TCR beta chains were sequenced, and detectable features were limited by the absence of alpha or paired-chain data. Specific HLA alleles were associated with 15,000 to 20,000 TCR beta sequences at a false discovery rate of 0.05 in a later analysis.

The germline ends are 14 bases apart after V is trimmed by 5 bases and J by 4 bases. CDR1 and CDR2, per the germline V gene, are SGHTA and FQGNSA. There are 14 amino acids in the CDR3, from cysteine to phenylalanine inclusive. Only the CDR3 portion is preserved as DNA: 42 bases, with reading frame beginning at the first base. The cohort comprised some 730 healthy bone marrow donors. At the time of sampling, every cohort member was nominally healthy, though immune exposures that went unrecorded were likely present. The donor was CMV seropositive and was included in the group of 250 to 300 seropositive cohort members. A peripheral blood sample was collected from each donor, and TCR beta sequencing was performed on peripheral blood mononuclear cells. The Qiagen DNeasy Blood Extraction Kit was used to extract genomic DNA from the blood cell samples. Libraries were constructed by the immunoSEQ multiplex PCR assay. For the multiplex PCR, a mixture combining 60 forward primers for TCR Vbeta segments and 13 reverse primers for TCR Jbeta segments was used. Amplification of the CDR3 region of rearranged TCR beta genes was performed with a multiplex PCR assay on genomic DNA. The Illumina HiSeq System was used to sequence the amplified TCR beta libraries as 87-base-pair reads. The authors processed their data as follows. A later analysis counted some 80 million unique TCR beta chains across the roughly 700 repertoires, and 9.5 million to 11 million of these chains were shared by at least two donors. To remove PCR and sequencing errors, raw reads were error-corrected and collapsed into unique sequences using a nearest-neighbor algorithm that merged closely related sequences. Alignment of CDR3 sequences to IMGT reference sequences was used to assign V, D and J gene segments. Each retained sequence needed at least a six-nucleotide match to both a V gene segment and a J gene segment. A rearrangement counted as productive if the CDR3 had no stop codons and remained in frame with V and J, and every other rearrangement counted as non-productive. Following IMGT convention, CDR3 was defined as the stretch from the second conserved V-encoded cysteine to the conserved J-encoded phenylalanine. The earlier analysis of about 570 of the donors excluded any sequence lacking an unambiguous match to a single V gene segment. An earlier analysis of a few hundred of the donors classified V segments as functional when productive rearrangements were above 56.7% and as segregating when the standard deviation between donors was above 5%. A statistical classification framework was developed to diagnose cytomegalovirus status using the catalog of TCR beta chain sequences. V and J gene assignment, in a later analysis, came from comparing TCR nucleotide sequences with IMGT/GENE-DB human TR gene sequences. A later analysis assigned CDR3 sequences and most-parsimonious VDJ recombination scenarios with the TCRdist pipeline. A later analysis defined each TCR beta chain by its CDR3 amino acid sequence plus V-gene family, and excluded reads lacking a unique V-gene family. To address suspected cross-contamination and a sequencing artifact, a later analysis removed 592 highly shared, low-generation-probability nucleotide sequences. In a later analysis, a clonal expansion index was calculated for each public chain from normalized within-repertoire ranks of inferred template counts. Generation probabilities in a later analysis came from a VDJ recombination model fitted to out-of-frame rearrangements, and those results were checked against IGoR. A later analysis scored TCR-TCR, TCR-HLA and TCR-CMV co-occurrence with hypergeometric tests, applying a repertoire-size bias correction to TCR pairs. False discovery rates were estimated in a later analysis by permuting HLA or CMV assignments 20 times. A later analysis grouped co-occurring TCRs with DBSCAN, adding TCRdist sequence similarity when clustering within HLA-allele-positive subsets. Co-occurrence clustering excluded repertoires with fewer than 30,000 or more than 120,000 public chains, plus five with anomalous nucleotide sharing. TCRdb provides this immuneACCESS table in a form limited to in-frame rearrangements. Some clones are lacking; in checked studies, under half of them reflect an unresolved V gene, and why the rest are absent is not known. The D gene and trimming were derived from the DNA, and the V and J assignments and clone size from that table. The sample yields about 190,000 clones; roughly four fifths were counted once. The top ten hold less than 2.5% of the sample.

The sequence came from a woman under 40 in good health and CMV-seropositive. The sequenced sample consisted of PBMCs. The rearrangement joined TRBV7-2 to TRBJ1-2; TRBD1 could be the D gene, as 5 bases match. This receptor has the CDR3 CASSNRQPIYGYTF. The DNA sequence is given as TGTGCCAGCAGCAACAGACAGCCGATCTATGGCTACACCTTC. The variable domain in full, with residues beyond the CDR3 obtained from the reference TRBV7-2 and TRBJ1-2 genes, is GAGVSQSPSNKVTEKGKDVELRCDPISGHTALYWYRQSLGQGLEFLIYFQGNSAPDKSGLPSDRFSAERTGGSVSTLTIQRTQQEDSAVYLCASSNRQPIYGYTFGSGTRLTVV.